This T cell receptor beta chain was sequenced for a study of T-cell memory formation after mild COVID-19. Study-wide background: Each donor largely had its own TCR clusters.

In TCRdb, the 5' RACE reads were re-called with MiXCR into one record per CDR3 protein. Here the sample spans 300,000 to 400,000 distinct CDR3 sequences, 13% being singletons. The CDR3 sequence is 13 residues long. Trimming removed 6 bases at V and 6 bases at J, with 14 bases between. The germline V gene encodes CDR1 MNHEY and CDR2 SVGEGT. V is TRBV6-2 or TRBV6-3 and J is TRBJ1-2; D unclear. Material: PBMCs or a T cell subset sorted from them (not recorded which). This TCR came from a man between 18 and 29 years old who had mild COVID-19 (a few samples of this study predate the infection). Cell type and time point are not known. The CDR3 region is CASSFGVGNGYTF. The DNA for the CDR3 is TGTGCCAGCAGCTTCGGGGTAGGGAATGGCTACACCTTC.